The T cell receptor (beta chain) under discussion was sequenced for a study of blood T cell repertoires in COVID-19. Across the whole study: Sites in the United States, Italy and Spain provided acute and convalescent COVID-19 samples. Sources were T cells, B-cell-depleted T cells, or PBMCs; the material itself was cDNA or gDNA.

Enrollment of patients from Seattle took place during active infection, with longitudinal follow-up. In the source study's methods: Amplification with reference gene primers provided the estimates of nucleated cell counts. The method was immunoSEQ multiplex PCR; TCRdb's version includes in-frame clones alone and lacks a portion of them. Clone size and V and J calls were adopted from that table, with D and trimming inferred from the DNA. The profile shows 400,000 to 450,000 clones, about 91% of them singletons. CDR3 length: 16 amino acids. CDR1 is KGHSH and CDR2 is LQKENI in the germline V gene. The germline V and J ends were trimmed by 6 bases and 0 bases, with 14 bases remaining between them.

Source material: peripheral blood. The clonotype originates from a woman aged 45-65 years with COVID-19, enrolled during active disease. This sequence joins TRBV18 and TRBJ2-2; D may be TRBD1 (6 bases). For the CDR3, the DNA is TGTGCCAGCTCCCGAGGACAGCTATCGAACACCGGGGAGCTGTTTTTT. This codes for CASSRGQLSNTGELFF.